Included here is one T cell receptor beta chain sequence, with context. Its antigen remains unidentified. The ends lost 3 bases at V and 0 bases at J; junction bases unmatched: 6. Germline assignment: CDR1 SGDLS and CDR2 YYNGEE. The length of the CDR3 is 16 residues. The CDR3 regions of TCR beta were amplified from RNA transcripts. TCR CDR3 regions were first amplified by RT-PCR with HTBI primers. Via MiXCR, TCRdb re-called the multiplex PCR reads, giving one row per CDR3 protein. The sample gives hundreds of thousands of distinct CDR3 sequences, approximately 15% of which show up once; 18% is in the top ten. The data derive from a study of T cells in Graves' hyperthyroidism and ophthalmopathy. Broader study findings: Within blood appeared most thyroid clonotypes that had expanded above 0.001.

The specimen sequenced was blood. The chain couples TRBV9 to TRBJ2-3; 8 nucleotides align to TRBD2. The TCR originated in a woman aged 18-29 years with Graves' hyperthyroidism. The CDR3, as DNA: TGTGCCAGCAGCGACGGGAGGGGGACTAGCACAGATACGCAGTATTTT. It codes for CASSDGRGTSTDTQYF.